This T cell receptor beta chain comes out of a study of blood T cell repertoires in COVID-19. Overall study context: T cells, B-cell-depleted T cells, or PBMCs provided the cDNA or gDNA that served as material.

Germline loops: CDR1 SQVTM, CDR2 ANQGSEA. The CDR3 spans 15 residues. The ends lost 6 bases at V and 0 bases at J; junction bases unmatched: 9. As handled by the study authors: Estimation of nucleated cell counts was performed using reference gene primer amplification. The method was immunoSEQ multiplex PCR; TCRdb's version includes in-frame clones alone and lacks a portion of them. V, J and clone size derive from that table, while D and trimming were established from the DNA sequence. Of about 300,000 clones listed, roughly 82% were seen once; the top ten hold 1.5% to 2%. The sequencing input was peripheral blood. The sequence was collected from a woman in her forties or fifties with acute or convalescent COVID-19. The chain combines TRBV29-1 with TRBJ2-3, with TRBD2 matching 7 bases. The CDR3 here is CSVGGASGSTDTQYF. CDR3 DNA sequence: TGCAGCGTGGGGGGTGCTAGCGGCAGCACAGATACGCAGTATTTT.